These 16 T cell receptor beta chains came from one sample sequenced in a study of cytomegalovirus exposure and HLA in healthy donors (dated by TCRdb to 2015 to 2018). Library construction relied on the immunoSEQ multiplex PCR assay. For the multiplex PCR, a mixture combining 60 forward primers for TCR Vbeta segments and 13 reverse primers for TCR Jbeta segments was used. Entries here come from immuneACCESS through TCRdb and include only in-frame sequences with V and J called. Some clones fail to appear in such tables; in the studies checked, an unresolved V gene covers under half of the shortfall, and the cause of the remainder is unknown. The sample contains around 250,000 clones, over 70% of them found a single time. Of the sample, 8% is held by the ten largest clones. The specimen sequenced was PBMCs. These TCRs come from a woman aged 60-70 years in good health and CMV-seropositive.

The chain links TRBV4-1 to TRBJ2-1, with 13 bases matching TRBD2. The junction had 9 bases not matched to a gene; V was cut back by 4 bases and J by 9 bases. CDR1 is MGHRA, CDR2 YSYEKL, per germline. The CDR3 is 16 amino acids. In DNA, the CDR3 is TGCGCCAGCAGCCCGCTAAGGACTAGCGGGAGTCCTGAGCAGTTCTTC. Translating gives CASSPLRTSGSPEQFF.

CDR3 residues: CAIRRDRFNEKLFF. The CDR3, as DNA: TGTGCCATCAGGAGAGACAGGTTTAATGAAAAACTGTTTTTT. V gene TRBV10-3 combines with J gene TRBJ1-4; a weak D match, TRBD1 (6 bases). Germline assignment: CDR1 ENHRY and CDR2 SYGVKD. Trimming pared 6 bases from V and 4 bases from J, leaving 12 bases between. The CDR3 extends over 14 amino acids.

The chain links TRBV18 to TRBJ2-1; 10 nucleotides line up with TRBD2. V shed 5 bases and J 0 bases; nucleotides not matched to a gene: 13. The germline V gene has CDR1 KGHSH and CDR2 LQKENI. The CDR3 covers 19 residues. This CDR3 is CASSSGGSGRISSYNEQFF. For the CDR3, the DNA is TGTGCCAGCTCATCTGGAGGTAGCGGGAGGATCAGCTCCTACAATGAGCAGTTCTTC.

The rearrangement joins TRBV6-1 to TRBJ1-2; D unclear. V lost 0 bases and J lost 10, with 12 bases in between. Germline V gives CDR1 MNHNS, CDR2 SASEGT. The CDR3 loop spans 13 amino acids. The CDR3 sequence: CASSEATGIPYTF. As DNA, the CDR3 is TGTGCCAGCAGTGAAGCGACCGGGATCCCCTACACCTTC.

This rearrangement joins TRBV15 to TRBJ2-7; the D gene is possibly TRBD2 (6 bases). V was shortened by 0 bases and J by 2 bases, with 17 bases between the two germline ends. Looked up from germline, CDR1 is LNHNV and CDR2 is YYDKDF (reference sequence). There are 17 residues in the CDR3. As DNA, the CDR3 is TGTGCCACCAGCAGAGATGGGGGGACGGGGAACACCTACGAGCAGTACTTC. Residues: CATSRDGGTGNTYEQYF.

The J gene is TRBJ2-1, the V gene TRBV28, with TRBD2 matching 10 bases. Per germline, CDR1 MDHEN and CDR2 SYDVKM. V shed 6 bases and J 5 bases; nucleotides not matched to a gene: 7. The CDR3 loop spans 15 amino acids. CDR3 DNA: TGTGCCAGCAGCATAGCGGGAGGACTAGACAATGAGCAGTTCTTC. It is translated as CASSIAGGLDNEQFF.

The J gene is TRBJ2-7, the V gene TRBV7-9; TRBD1 is a possible D gene (6 bases). The V gene lost 4 bases and the J gene lost 5 bases, with 15 bases spanning the gap. The CDR3 loop spans 14 amino acids. Germline CDR1 is SEHNR and CDR2 is FQNEAQ (reference sequence). The CDR3, as DNA: TGTGCCAGCAGCTATCCCACAGGGTATGACGAGCAGTACTTC. Its protein is CASSYPTGYDEQYF.

The chain couples TRBV25-1 to TRBJ1-1; D not resolved. This CDR3 has 15 amino acids. Germline CDR1 and CDR2: MGHDK and SYGVNS. V lost 1 base and J 6 bases, leaving 15 bases between the germline ends. The CDR3 DNA follows: TGTGCCAGCAGTGAATCCCTAAACAGCGGCTCTGAAGCTTTCTTT. This sequence encodes CASSESLNSGSEAFF. Looking up the rest from reference TRBV25-1 and TRBJ1-1 gives the full variable domain: EADIYQTPRYLVIGTGKKITLECSQTMGHDKMYWYQQDPGMELHLIHYSYGVNSTEKGDLSSESTVSRIRTEHFPLTLESARPSHTSQYLCASSESLNSGSEAFFGQGTRLTVV.

The V and J genes are TRBV9 and TRBJ1-1, with no clear D. This CDR3 comprises 13 residues. V shed 1 base and J shed 0 bases, with 4 bases lying between them. Germline values: CDR1 SGDLS, CDR2 YYNGEE. Here the CDR3 DNA reads TGTGCCAGCAGCGTAACGGTGAACACTGAAGCTTTCTTT. It encodes CASSVTVNTEAFF.

V and J are TRBV6-4 and TRBJ1-5; no reliable D call. This CDR3 is built from 13 residues. Germline V lookup: CDR1 MRHNA, CDR2 SNTAGT. Trimming removed 3 bases from V and 4 bases from J, with 7 bases in between. The CDR3 protein is CASSETENQPQHF. The CDR3 DNA is TGTGCCAGCAGTGAAACAGAGAATCAGCCCCAGCATTTT.

A note on this clone: Its ends do not fully match the called genes, so a read error is possible. The V call is TRBV7-9, the J call TRBJ1-2, with 7 bases matching TRBD1. The CDR3 loop spans 14 amino acids. Per the germline V gene, CDR1 is SEHNR and CDR2 is FQNEAQ (reference sequence). The CDR3 DNA reads TGTTCCAGCAGCCCCCTGACAGGGAACGGTGGCTACACCTTC. Translation gives CSSSPLTGNGGYTF.

This clone was recorded a few times. J is TRBJ1-4 and V is TRBV4-1; TRBD1 agrees at 11 bases. This CDR3 region has 17 residues. Germline V gene data show CDR1 as MGHRA and CDR2 as YSYEKL. V gave up 1 base and J gave up 4 bases; unmatched junction bases: 5. For the CDR3, the DNA is TGCGCCAGCAGCCAAGGGACAGGGGGCTACCTTAATGAAAAACTGTTTTTT. Translation: CASSQGTGGYLNEKLFF.

The V gene is TRBV19, the J gene TRBJ1-5, with TRBD1 matching over 12 bases. The CDR3 sequence is 14 residues long. Germline CDR1 and CDR2: LNHDA and SQIVND (reference sequence). The V gene end was trimmed by 5 bases and the J gene end by 6 bases; junction bases not matched to a gene: 2. CDR3 bases: TGTGCCAGTAGTCGGGACAGGGGGCCTCAGCCCCAGCATTTT. Residues: CASSRDRGPQPQHF.

The J gene is TRBJ2-1, the V gene TRBV9; TRBD1 is a possible D gene (5 bases). CDR1 is SGDLS and CDR2 is YYNGEE in the germline V gene. The CDR3 loop spans 15 amino acids. The V and J ends lost 0 bases and 2 bases respectively, with 9 bases between them. The CDR3 here is CASSVDMGPYNEQFF. DNA of the CDR3: TGTGCCAGCAGCGTAGATATGGGGCCCTACAATGAGCAGTTCTTC.

The chain employs TRBV7-9 and TRBJ1-1; no definite D call. Germline values: CDR1 SEHNR, CDR2 FQNEAQ (reference sequence). Trimming removed 4 bases from V and 4 bases from J, with 7 bases in between. This CDR3 has 12 amino acids. CDR3 nucleotides: TGTGCCAGCAGCTCTCGGGGCACTGAAGCTTTCTTT. It codes for CASSSRGTEAFF.

This clone was detected a few times. This chain uses TRBV7-9 with TRBJ1-4; 9 bases align to TRBD1. The CDR3 length is 15 residues. V was clipped by 1 base and J by 8 bases; unmatched bases: 5. Germline V gene sequence: CDR1 SEHNR, CDR2 FQNEAQ (reference sequence). CDR3 loop: CASSLEGTGLEKLFF. In nucleotides, the CDR3 is TGTGCCAGCAGCTTAGAAGGGACAGGGTTAGAAAAACTGTTTTTT.